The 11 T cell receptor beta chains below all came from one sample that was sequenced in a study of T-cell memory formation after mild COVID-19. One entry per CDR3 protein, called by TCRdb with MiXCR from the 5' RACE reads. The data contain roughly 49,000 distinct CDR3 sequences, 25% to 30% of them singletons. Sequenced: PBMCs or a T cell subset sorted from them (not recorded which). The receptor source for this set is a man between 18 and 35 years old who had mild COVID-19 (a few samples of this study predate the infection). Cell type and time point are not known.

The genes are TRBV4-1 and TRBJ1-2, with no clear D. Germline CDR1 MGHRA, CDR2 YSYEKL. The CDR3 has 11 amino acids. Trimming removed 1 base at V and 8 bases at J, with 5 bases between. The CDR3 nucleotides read TGCGCCAGCAGCCAAGGCCGGGGCTACACCTTC. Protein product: CASSQGRGYTF.

CDR3 sequence reads: CASSPIGGVQETQYF. CDR3 nucleotides: TGTGCCAGCAGCCCCATTGGGGGGGTCCAAGAGACCCAGTACTTC. The chain joins TRBV7-3 to TRBJ2-5; TRBD2 matches 7 bases. The CDR3 consists of 15 residues. CDR1 and CDR2 (germline): SGHTA, FQGTGA. J lost 1 base, V lost 5 bases, and 7 bases had no gene match.

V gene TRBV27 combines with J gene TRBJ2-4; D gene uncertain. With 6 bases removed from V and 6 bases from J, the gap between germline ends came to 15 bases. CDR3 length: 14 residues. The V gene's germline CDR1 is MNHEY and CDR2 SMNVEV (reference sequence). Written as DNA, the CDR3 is TGTGCCAGCAGCCATAAGAGTAATGGAAACATTCAGTACTTC. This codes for CASSHKSNGNIQYF.

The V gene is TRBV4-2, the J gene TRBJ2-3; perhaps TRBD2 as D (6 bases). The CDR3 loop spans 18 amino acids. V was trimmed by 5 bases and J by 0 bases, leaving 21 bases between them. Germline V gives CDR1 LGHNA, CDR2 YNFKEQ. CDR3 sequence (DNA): TGTGCCAGCAGCTCGCTGGATTTTGGGACTGGCAGCACAGATACGCAGTATTTT. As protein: CASSSLDFGTGSTDTQYF.

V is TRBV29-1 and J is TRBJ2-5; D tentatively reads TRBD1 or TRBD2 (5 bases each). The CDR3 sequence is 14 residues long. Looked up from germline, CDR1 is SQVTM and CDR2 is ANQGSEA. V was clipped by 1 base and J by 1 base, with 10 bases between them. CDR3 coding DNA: TGCAGCGTTGAAGGGGGGACCTTCCAAGAGACCCAGTACTTC. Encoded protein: CSVEGGTFQETQYF.

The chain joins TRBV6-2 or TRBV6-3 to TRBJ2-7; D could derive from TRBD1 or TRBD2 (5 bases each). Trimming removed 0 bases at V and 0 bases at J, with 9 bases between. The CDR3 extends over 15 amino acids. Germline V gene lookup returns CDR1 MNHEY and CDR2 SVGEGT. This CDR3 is CASSYSGESSYEQYV. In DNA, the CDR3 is TGTGCCAGCAGTTACTCAGGGGAGAGCTCCTACGAGCAGTACGTC.

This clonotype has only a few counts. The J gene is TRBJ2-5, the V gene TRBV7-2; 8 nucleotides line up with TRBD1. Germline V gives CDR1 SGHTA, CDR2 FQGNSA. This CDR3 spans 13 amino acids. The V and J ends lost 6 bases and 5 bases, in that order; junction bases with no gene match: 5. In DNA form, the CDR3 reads TGTGCCAGCAGGGCAGGGGGCTTGGAGACCCAGTACTTC. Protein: CASRAGGLETQYF.

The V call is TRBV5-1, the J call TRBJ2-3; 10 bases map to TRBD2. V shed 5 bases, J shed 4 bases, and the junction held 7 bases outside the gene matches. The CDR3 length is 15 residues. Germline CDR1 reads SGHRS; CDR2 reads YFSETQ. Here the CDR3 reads CASRPAGGPSDTQYF. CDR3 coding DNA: TGCGCCAGCAGACCAGCGGGGGGGCCCTCAGATACGCAGTATTTT.

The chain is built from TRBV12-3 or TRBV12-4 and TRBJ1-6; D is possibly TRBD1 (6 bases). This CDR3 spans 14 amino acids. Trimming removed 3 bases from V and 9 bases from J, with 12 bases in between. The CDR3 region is CASSFPGAFSPLHF. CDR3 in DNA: TGTGCCAGCAGTTTCCCAGGGGCCTTTTCACCCCTCCACTTT.

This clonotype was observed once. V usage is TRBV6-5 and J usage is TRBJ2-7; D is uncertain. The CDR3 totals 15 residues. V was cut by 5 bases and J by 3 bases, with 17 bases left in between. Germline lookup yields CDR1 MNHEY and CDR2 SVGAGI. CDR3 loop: CASSPESGRFYEQYV. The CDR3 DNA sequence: TGTGCCAGCAGTCCCGAGTCGGGCCGCTTCTACGAGCAGTACGTC.

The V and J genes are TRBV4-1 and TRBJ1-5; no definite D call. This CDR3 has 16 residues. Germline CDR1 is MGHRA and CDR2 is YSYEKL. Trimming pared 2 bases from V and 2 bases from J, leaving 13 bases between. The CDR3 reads CASSQLPEIGNQPQHF. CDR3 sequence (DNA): TGCGCCAGCAGCCAATTGCCAGAGATAGGCAATCAGCCCCAGCATTTT.